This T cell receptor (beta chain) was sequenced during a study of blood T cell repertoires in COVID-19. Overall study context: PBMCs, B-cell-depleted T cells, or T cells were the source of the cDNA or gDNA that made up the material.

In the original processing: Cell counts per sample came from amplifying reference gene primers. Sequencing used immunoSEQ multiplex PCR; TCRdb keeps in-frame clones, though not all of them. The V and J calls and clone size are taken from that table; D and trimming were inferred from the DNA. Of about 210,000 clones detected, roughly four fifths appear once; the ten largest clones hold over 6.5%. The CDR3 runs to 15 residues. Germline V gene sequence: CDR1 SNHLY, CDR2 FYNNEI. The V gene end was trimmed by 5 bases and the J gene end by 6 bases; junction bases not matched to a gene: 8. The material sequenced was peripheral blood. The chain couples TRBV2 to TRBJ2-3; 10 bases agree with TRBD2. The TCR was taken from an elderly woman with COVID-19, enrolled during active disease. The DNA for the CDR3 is TGTGCCAGCAGTCGACTAGCGGGCCCCTCGGATACGCAGTATTTT. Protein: CASSRLAGPSDTQYF.